These 20 T cell receptor beta chains were sequenced from one sample in a study of blood T cell repertoires in COVID-19. Assay used: immunoSEQ multiplex PCR; TCRdb lists only in-frame clones, some missing. Of 300,000 to 400,000 clones in the sample, 90% are singletons; the top ten hold roughly 2.6%. The sequenced material came from PBMCs or T cells enriched from blood (not recorded which). Source of these receptors: a man in his 60s who had recovered from COVID-19.

V is TRBV6-5 and J is TRBJ1-1; D uncertain. The CDR3 covers 12 residues. Trimming pared 6 bases from V and 1 base from J, leaving 6 bases between. Germline values: CDR1 MNHEY, CDR2 SVGAGI. The CDR3 DNA follows: TGTGCCAGCAGGGTAGCGAACACTGAAGCTTTCTTT. Amino acid sequence: CASRVANTEAFF.

This clone was counted only a few times. The rearrangement uses TRBV11-3 and TRBJ2-7, with D possibly being TRBD2 (5 bases). CDR1 and CDR2 (germline): SGHNT, YENEEA. This CDR3 is 16 amino acids long. Trimming shortened V by 4 bases and J by 5 bases, and 21 bases separated the two germline ends. The CDR3 bases are TGTGCCAGCAGCTCCCGGCGTAGAGGGTTCGGCGACGAGCAGTACTTC. Translation: CASSSRRRGFGDEQYF.

The chain recombines TRBV6-5 with TRBJ1-2; 8 bases map to TRBD1. The V gene end was trimmed by 5 bases and the J gene end by 5 bases; junction bases not matched to a gene: 10. Germline-derived CDR1 and CDR2 are MNHEY and SVGAGI. The CDR3 is made up of 15 amino acids. CDR3 in amino acids: CASSNDPGTGYGYTF. The CDR3 nucleotides read TGTGCCAGCAGTAACGACCCCGGGACAGGATATGGCTACACCTTC.

This rearrangement joins TRBV7-9 to TRBJ2-7; D remains ambiguous. With 5 bases removed from V and 7 bases from J, the gap between germline ends came to 15 bases. Per germline, CDR1 SEHNR and CDR2 FQNEAQ (reference sequence). This CDR3 is 13 amino acids long. The CDR3 here is CASSVGPLREQYF. The CDR3 nucleotides are TGTGCCAGCAGCGTGGGCCCGCTTCGGGAGCAGTACTTC.

This chain joins TRBV7-6 and TRBJ2-1, with 15 nucleotides matching TRBD2. This CDR3 region has 17 residues. J lost 9 bases, V lost 5 bases, and 11 bases had no gene match. CDR1 and CDR2 from the germline V gene are SGHVS and FNYEAQ. The CDR3 DNA reads TGTGCCAGCAGCCCCATCGGACTAGCGGGGGGGCTAGCTGAGCAGTTCTTC. Amino acids: CASSPIGLAGGLAEQFF.

V gene TRBV7-2 combines with J gene TRBJ1-2; the match to TRBD1 covers 8 bases. CDR3 size: 13 residues. The junction had 7 bases not matched to a gene; V was cut back by 5 bases and J by 8 bases. CDR1 and CDR2 from the germline V gene are SGHTA and FQGNSA. CDR3 sequence (DNA): TGTGCCAGCAGCCTGGACAGGGTAGTCGGCTACACCTTC. Translating gives CASSLDRVVGYTF.

V is TRBV19 and J is TRBJ2-2; 13 nucleotides align to TRBD2. Per germline, CDR1 LNHDA and CDR2 SQIVND (reference sequence). The CDR3 sequence is 18 residues long. J lost 8 bases, V lost 3 bases, and 12 bases had no gene match. The CDR3 is CASSIPGLAGARLGELFF. Written as DNA, the CDR3 is TGTGCCAGTAGTATCCCAGGACTAGCGGGGGCTAGGCTTGGGGAGCTGTTTTTT.

The rearrangement joins TRBV11-3 to TRBJ2-1, with 7 nucleotides matching TRBD2. The V gene's germline CDR1 is SGHNT and CDR2 YENEEA. J was trimmed by 6 bases and V by 1 base; bases with no gene match: 3. The CDR3 extends over 14 amino acids. CDR3 residues: CASSLVGGINEQFF. CDR3 coding DNA: TGTGCCAGCAGCTTAGTCGGGGGGATCAATGAGCAGTTCTTC.

V is TRBV28 and J is TRBJ2-5; 9 bases are shared with TRBD2. The CDR3 covers 12 residues. Germline assignment: CDR1 MDHEN and CDR2 SYDVKM. J was trimmed by 14 bases and V by 2 bases; bases with no gene match: 6. CDR3 protein: CASSLSGGTVYF. The DNA of the CDR3 is TGTGCCAGCAGTTTAAGCGGGGGGACCGTTTACTTC.

V gene TRBV18 combines with J gene TRBJ1-6, with TRBD1 matching 10 bases. The CDR3 has 16 amino acids. V trimming: 0 bases; J trimming: 6 bases; junction bases outside the gene matches: 2. Per germline, CDR1 KGHSH and CDR2 LQKENI. The CDR3 coding sequence is TGTGCCAGCTCACCACCGGGACAGGGGTTTAATTCACCCCTCCACTTT. Protein product: CASSPPGQGFNSPLHF.

The chain joins TRBV6-5 to TRBJ1-2; a possible D gene is TRBD1 (5 bases). Germline V gene data show CDR1 as MNHEY and CDR2 as SVGAGI. Between the trimmed V and J ends, which lost 7 bases and 5 bases, there was a span of 17 bases. The CDR3 consists of 14 residues. CDR3 coding DNA: TGTGCCAGCACCAAGGCGGACGGGACTTATGGCTACACCTTC. It is translated as CASTKADGTYGYTF.

CDR3 sequence: CAWSPGTGAWYEQYF. The DNA of the CDR3 is TGTGCCTGGAGTCCCGGGACAGGGGCTTGGTACGAGCAGTACTTC. The rearrangement uses TRBV30 and TRBJ2-7; TRBD1 matches 10 bases. V gave up 2 bases and J gave up 4 bases; unmatched junction bases: 8. The germline gives CDR1 GTSNPN, CDR2 SVGIG (reference sequence). The CDR3 runs to 15 residues.

The gene calls are TRBV11-2 and TRBJ2-1; D possibly corresponds to TRBD2 (5 bases). The germline V gene encodes CDR1 SGHAT and CDR2 FQNNGV. V lost 1 base to trimming and J lost 9 bases, with 16 bases between them. The CDR3 loop spans 15 amino acids. The CDR3 nucleotides read TGTGCCAGCAGCTTAGTCGAAATCCCCCGGGGTGAGCAGTTCTTC. This encodes CASSLVEIPRGEQFF.

V is TRBV18 and J is TRBJ2-1; unclear D gene. The CDR3 length is 16 residues. Germline assignment: CDR1 KGHSH and CDR2 LQKENI. Trimming removed 3 bases from V and 1 base from J, with 13 bases in between. CDR3 residues: CASSPRPTASYNEQFF. In nucleotides, the CDR3 is TGTGCCAGCTCACCCAGGCCGACGGCATCCTACAATGAGCAGTTCTTC. The full variable domain, rest sourced from reference TRBV18 and TRBJ2-1, is NAGVMQNPRHLVRRRGQEARLRCSPMKGHSHVYWYRQLPEEGLKFMVYLQKENIIDESGMPKERFSAEFPKEGPSILRIQQVVRGDSAAYFCASSPRPTASYNEQFFGPGTRLTVL.

The DNA of the CDR3 is TGTGCCAGCAGCGACCCGGGCCGGGGTGAAAAACTGTTTTTT. Protein sequence: CASSDPGRGEKLFF. The rearrangement links TRBV9 to TRBJ1-4; D gene ambiguous. There are 14 residues in the CDR3. V lost 3 bases, J lost 7 bases, and 13 bases lay in between. Germline V gene sequence: CDR1 SGDLS, CDR2 YYNGEE. The variable domain in full, completed from reference TRBV9 and TRBJ1-4, reads DSGVTQTPKHLITATGQRVTLRCSPRSGDLSVYWYQQSLDQGLQFLIQYYNGEERAKGNILERFSAQQFPDLHSELNLSSLELGDSALYFCASSDPGRGEKLFFGSGTQLSVL.

This chain joins TRBV9 and TRBJ2-1, with D perhaps matching TRBD1 (5 bases). The CDR3 sequence is 15 residues long. V was clipped by 5 bases and J by 6 bases, with 18 bases between them. The germline V gene has CDR1 SGDLS and CDR2 YYNGEE. The CDR3 protein is CASSPGLVGPNEQFF. As DNA, the CDR3 is TGTGCCAGCAGTCCCGGATTAGTGGGGCCCAATGAGCAGTTCTTC.

The V and J genes are TRBV18 and TRBJ2-6; 10 bases are shared with TRBD1. J gave up 0 bases and V 3 bases, and 5 bases lay outside the gene matches. Per germline, CDR1 KGHSH and CDR2 LQKENI. This CDR3 comprises 18 residues. The DNA of the CDR3 is TGTGCCAGCTCACCGGGGACAGGGGTCAGCTCTGGGGCCAACGTCCTGACTTTC. Amino acid sequence: CASSPGTGVSSGANVLTF.

The V call is TRBV21-1, the J call TRBJ1-1. TRBV21-1 represents a pseudogene. CDR3 size: 16 residues. CDR3: CASSKAGKREYTEAFF. As DNA, the CDR3 is TGTGCCAGCAGCAAAGCCGGGAAAAGGGAGTACACTGAAGCTTTCTTT.

CDR3 sequence (DNA): TGTGCCAGCAGCCTAGACTCAGCGGGCGAGCAGTACTTC. It translates to CASSLDSAGEQYF. The V gene is TRBV5-4, the J gene TRBJ2-7, with D perhaps matching TRBD2 (6 bases). The CDR3 is 13 residues long. Germline values: CDR1 SGHNT, CDR2 YYREEE (reference sequence). The ends were cut back, 4 bases at V and 6 bases at J, with 14 bases in the middle. Variable domain in full (rest from reference TRBV5-4 and TRBJ2-7): ETGVTQSPTHLIKTRGQQVTLRCSSQSGHNTVSWYQQALGQGPQFIFQYYREEENGRGNFPPRFSGLQFPNYSSELNVNALELDDSALYLCASSLDSAGEQYFGPGTRLTVT.

The chain couples TRBV3-1 (or the pseudogene TRBV3-2) to TRBJ2-1; no clear D. CDR1 is LGHDT, CDR2 YNNKEL, per germline (reference sequence). The CDR3 contains 12 residues. Deletions cut 2 bases from V and 8 bases from J, with 7 bases between. The CDR3 DNA reads as TGTGCCAGCAGCCAATACCGAGATGAGCAGTTCTTC. This codes for CASSQYRDEQFF.